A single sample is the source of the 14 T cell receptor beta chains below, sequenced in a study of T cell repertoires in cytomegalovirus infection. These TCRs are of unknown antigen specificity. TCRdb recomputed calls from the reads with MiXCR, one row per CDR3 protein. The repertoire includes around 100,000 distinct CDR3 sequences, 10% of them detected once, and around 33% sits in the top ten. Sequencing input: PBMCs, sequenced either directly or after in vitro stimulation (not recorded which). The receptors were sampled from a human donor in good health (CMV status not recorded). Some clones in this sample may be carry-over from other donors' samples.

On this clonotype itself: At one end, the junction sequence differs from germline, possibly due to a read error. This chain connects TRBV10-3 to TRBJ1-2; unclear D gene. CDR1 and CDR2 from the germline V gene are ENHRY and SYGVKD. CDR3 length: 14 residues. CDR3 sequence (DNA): TGTGCCATCAGTGAGATTGGCACTAACAATGGCTACACCTTC. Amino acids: CAISEIGTNNGYTF.

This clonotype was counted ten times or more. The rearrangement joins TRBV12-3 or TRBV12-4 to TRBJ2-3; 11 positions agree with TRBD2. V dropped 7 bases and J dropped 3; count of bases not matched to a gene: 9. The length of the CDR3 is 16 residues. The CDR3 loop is CASTQLAGDGTDTQYF. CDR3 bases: TGTGCCAGCACCCAACTAGCGGGAGATGGGACAGATACGCAGTATTTT.

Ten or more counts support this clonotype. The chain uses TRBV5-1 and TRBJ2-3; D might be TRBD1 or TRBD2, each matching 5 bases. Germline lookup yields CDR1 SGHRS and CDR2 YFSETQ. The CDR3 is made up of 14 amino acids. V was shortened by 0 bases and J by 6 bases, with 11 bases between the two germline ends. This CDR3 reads CASSLDGAQDTQYF. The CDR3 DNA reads TGCGCCAGCAGCTTGGACGGGGCCCAGGATACGCAGTATTTT.

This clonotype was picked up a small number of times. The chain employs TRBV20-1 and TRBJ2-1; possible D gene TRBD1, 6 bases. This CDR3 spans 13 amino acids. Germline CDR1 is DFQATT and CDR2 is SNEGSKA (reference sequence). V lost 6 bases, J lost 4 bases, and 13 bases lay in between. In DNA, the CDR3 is TGCAGTGCCGCCAGGGGTTCGTACAATGAGCAGTTCTTC. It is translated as CSAARGSYNEQFF.

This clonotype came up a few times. The CDR3 region has the DNA TGCGCCAGCAGCCAAGATTTAAGGGTCTATAATTCACCCCTCCACTTT. Amino acids: CASSQDLRVYNSPLHF. V gene TRBV4-3 combines with J gene TRBJ1-6; no firm D call. Between the trimmed V and J ends, which lost 0 bases and 3 bases, there was a span of 9 bases. CDR1 is LGHNA and CDR2 is YSLEER in the germline V gene. CDR3 length equals 16 residues.

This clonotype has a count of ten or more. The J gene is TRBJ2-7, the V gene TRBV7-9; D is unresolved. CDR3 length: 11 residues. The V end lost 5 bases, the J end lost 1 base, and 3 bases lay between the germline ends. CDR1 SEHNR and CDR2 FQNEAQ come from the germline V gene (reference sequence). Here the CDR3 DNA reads TGTGCCAGCAGCAATTCCTACGAGCAGTACTTC. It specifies CASSNSYEQYF.

CDR3 sequence: CASSQAHRQTGELFF. In DNA, the CDR3 is TGCGCCAGCAGCCAAGCCCACAGGCAAACCGGGGAGCTGTTTTTT. The chain recombines TRBV4-3 with TRBJ2-2, with D perhaps TRBD1 (5 bases). Deletions cut 1 base from V and 5 bases from J, with 11 bases between. This CDR3 is built from 15 residues. CDR1 and CDR2 (germline): LGHNA, YSLEER.

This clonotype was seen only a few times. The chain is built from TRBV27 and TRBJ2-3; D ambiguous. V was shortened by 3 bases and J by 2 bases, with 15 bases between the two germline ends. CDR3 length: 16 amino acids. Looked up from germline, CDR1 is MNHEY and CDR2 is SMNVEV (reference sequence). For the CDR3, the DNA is TGTGCCAGCAGTTTTGAACGGGTCCCTTTCACAGATACGCAGTATTTT. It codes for CASSFERVPFTDTQYF.

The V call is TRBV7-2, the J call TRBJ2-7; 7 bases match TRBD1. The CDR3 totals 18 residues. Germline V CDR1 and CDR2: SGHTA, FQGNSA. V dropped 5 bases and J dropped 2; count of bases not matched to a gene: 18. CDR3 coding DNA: TGTGCCAGCAGCCCAACGGTTCCGGGACAGTCTATTCCCTACGAGCAGTACTTC. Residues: CASSPTVPGQSIPYEQYF.

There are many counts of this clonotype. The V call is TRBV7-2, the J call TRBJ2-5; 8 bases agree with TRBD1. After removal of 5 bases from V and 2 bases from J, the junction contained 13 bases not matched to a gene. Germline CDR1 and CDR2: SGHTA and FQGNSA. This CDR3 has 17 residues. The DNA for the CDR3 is TGTGCCAGCAGCCCGCGCCAGGACAGGGTCGGGCAAGAGACCCAGTACTTC. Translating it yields CASSPRQDRVGQETQYF.

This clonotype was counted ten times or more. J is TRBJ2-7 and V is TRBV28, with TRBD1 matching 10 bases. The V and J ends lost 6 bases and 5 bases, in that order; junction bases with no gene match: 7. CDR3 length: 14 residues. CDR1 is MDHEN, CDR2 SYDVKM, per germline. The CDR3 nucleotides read TGTGCCAGCAGCCGGGGACAGGGGAGAGACGAGCAGTACTTC. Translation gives CASSRGQGRDEQYF.

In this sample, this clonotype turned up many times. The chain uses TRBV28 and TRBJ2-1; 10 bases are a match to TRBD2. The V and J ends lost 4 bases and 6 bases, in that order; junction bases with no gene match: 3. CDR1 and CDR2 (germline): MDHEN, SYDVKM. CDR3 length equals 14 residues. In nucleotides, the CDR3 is TGTGCCAGCAGTTCTAGCGGGAGCCCCAATGAGCAGTTCTTC. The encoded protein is CASSSSGSPNEQFF.

CDR3 sequence: CASKPPDRPAWETQYF. The CDR3 DNA follows: TGTGCCAGTAAACCCCCCGACAGGCCGGCTTGGGAGACCCAGTACTTC. The chain employs TRBV11-2 and TRBJ2-5; possible D gene TRBD1, 6 bases. The V end lost 9 bases, the J end lost 5 bases, and 25 bases lay between the germline ends. The length of the CDR3 is 16 residues. Germline V gives CDR1 SGHAT, CDR2 FQNNGV.

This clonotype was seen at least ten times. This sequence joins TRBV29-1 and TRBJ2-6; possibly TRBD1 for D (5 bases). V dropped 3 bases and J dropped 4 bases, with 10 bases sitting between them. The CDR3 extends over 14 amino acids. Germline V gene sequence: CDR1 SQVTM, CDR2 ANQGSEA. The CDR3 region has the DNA TGCAGCGTTGATCAGGGAACCGGGGCCAACGTCCTGACTTTC. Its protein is CSVDQGTGANVLTF. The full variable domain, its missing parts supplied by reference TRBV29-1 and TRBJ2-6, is SAVISQKPSRDICQRGTSLTIQCQVDSQVTMMFWYRQQPGQSLTLIATANQGSEATYESGFVIDKFPISRPNLTFSTLTVSNMSPEDSSIYLCSVDQGTGANVLTFGAGSRLTVL.